This TCR beta chain was sequenced for a study of OX40 agonist ivuxolimab in advanced cancers. Study-level information: Previous treatment with anti-PD-1, anti-PD-L1 or anti-CTLA-4 therapy was allowed; 40% had received some.

Sequencing used immunoSEQ multiplex PCR; TCRdb keeps in-frame clones, though not all of them. Of some 73,000 clones listed, around 85% were seen once; the top ten hold around 0.73%. Trimming left V 5 bases short and J 1 base short, with 11 bases between. In germline, CDR1 is SGHAT, CDR2 FQNNGV. This CDR3 region has 14 residues. The rearrangement links TRBV11-2 to TRBJ2-5; D tentatively reads TRBD1 or TRBD2 (5 bases each). This material consisted of CD4+ or CD8+ T cells sorted from blood, taken in a trial of the OX40 agonist ivuxolimab. The source is an adult with an advanced solid tumor such as melanoma, head and neck, liver or kidney cancer. The CDR3 DNA reads as TGTGCCAGCAGCCGGGGCCAGGTCCAAGAGACCCAGTACTTC. This gives the protein CASSRGQVQETQYF.